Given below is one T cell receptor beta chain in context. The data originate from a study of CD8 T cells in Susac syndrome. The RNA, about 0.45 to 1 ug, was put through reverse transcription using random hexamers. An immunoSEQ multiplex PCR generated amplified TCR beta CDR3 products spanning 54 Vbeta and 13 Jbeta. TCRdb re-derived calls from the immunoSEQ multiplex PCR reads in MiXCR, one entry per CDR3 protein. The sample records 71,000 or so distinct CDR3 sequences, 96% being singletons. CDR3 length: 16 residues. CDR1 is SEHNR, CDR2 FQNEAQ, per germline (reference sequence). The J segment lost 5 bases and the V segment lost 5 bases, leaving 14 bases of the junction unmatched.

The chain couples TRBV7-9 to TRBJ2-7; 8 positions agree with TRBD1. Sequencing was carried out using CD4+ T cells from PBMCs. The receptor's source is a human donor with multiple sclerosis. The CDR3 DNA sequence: TGTGCCAGCAGCGCCCGCGGGACAGGCGTCGATGACGAGCAGTACTTC. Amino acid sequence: CASSARGTGVDDEQYF.